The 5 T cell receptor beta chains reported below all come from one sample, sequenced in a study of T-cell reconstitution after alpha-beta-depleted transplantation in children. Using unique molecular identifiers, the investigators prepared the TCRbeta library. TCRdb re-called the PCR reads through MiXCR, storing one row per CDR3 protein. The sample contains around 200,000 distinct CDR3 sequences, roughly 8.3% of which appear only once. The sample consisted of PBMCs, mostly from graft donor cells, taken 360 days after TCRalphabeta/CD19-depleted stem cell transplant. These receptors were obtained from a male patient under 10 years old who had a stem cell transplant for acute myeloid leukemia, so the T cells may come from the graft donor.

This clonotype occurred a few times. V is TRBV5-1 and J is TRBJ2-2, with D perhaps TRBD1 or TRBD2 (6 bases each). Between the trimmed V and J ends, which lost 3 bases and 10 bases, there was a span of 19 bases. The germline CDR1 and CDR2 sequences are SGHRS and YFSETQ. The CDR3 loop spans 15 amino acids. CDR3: CASSWGAGRGEELFF. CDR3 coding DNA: TGCGCCAGCAGCTGGGGGGCAGGGCGCGGTGAGGAGCTGTTTTTT.

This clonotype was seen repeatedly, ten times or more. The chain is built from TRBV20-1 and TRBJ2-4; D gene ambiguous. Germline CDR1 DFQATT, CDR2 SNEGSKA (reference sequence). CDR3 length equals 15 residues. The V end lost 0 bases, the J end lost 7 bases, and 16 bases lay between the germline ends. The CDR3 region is CSARDASGRMNIQYF. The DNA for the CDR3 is TGCAGTGCTAGAGATGCGTCAGGAAGGATGAACATTCAGTACTTC.

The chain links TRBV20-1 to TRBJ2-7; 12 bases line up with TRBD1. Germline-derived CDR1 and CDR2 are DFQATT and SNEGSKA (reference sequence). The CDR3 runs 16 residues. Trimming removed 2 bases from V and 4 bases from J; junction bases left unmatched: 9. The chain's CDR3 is CSARNPGQGAGYEQYF. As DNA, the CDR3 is TGCAGTGCTAGAAATCCGGGACAGGGGGCCGGTTACGAGCAGTACTTC.

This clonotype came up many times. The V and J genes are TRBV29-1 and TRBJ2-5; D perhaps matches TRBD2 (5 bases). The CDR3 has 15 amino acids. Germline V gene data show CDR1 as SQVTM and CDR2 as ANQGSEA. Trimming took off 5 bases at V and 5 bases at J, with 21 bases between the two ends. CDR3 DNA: TGCAGCGTTCAGGTCATCAAGAGGGCCAGGGAGACCCAGTACTTC. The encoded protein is CSVQVIKRARETQYF.

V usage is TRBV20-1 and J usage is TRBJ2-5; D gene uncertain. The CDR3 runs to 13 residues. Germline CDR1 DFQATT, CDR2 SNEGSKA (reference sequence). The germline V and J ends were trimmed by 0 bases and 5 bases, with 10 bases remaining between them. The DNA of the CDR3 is TGCAGTGCTAGAGATCCAGGTTACGAGACCCAGTACTTC. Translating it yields CSARDPGYETQYF.